This TCR beta chain was documented in a study of blood T cells in healthy people across ages. Study-level results: Any conclusive comparison of naive versus antigen-experienced cells was prevented by using unsorted PBMCs.

The CDR3 runs to 14 residues. Germline V gives CDR1 DFQATT, CDR2 SNEGSKA (reference sequence). This clonotype was picked up a small number of times. As yet, its antigen is unknown. A J-beta primer mix and a sample-barcoded 5' primer were used in a second PCR of roughly 6 to 11 cycles. One entry per CDR3 protein, called by TCRdb with MiXCR from the 5' RACE reads. In the table there are some 1.6 million distinct CDR3 sequences, 34% of which are singletons. Material for sequencing was blood. The TCR was taken from a woman in her twenties or thirties in good health. The chain is built from TRBV20-1 and TRBJ2-5; D not certain. The J call may be wrong; the DNA end is better matched by TRBJ2-7. This chain's CDR3 is CSARDPLNPNEQYF. The DNA of the CDR3 is TGCAGTGCTAGAGATCCCCTAAACCCCAACGAGCAGTACTTC.